The source of this T cell receptor (beta chain) is a study of OX40 agonist ivuxolimab in advanced cancers. Study-wide background: While on treatment, patients had intravenous ivuxolimab at 0.01 to 10 mg/kg every 2 weeks.

The V gene's germline CDR1 is SGHAT and CDR2 FQNNGV. The CDR3 sequence is 15 residues long. Trimming cost V 1 base and J 5 bases; bases outside gene matches: 6. This table comes from immunoSEQ multiplex PCR, and its TCRdb copy is limited to in-frame clones, with some not included. Of about 130,000 clones listed, 85% to 95% are singletons. Patients were excluded for autoimmune disease history or systemic immunosuppression. Samples were taken at baseline and on day 1 of cycles 4 and 7. On this clone itself: Its matching antigen is unknown.

Whole-study findings and limits: Mean expanded clone counts were higher in CD8+ than CD4+ T cells.

The sequences come from CD4+ or CD8+ T cells sorted from blood, collected in a trial of the OX40 agonist ivuxolimab. The rearrangement joins TRBV11-2 to TRBJ1-1; TRBD1 matches at 8 bases. This TCR came from an adult with an advanced solid tumor such as melanoma, head and neck, liver or kidney cancer. Here the CDR3 reads CASSLVAGGATEAFF. CDR3 bases: TGTGCCAGCAGCTTAGTAGCAGGGGGCGCGACTGAAGCTTTCTTT. Filled out from reference TRBV11-2 and TRBJ1-1, the complete variable domain reads EAGVAQSPRYKIIEKRQSVAFWCNPISGHATLYWYQQILGQGPKLLIQFQNNGVVDDSQLPKDRFSAERLKGVDSTLKIQPAKLEDSAVYLCASSLVAGGATEAFFGQGTRLTVV.